The present entry profiles one TCR beta chain with its context. The source of the sample is a study of response to subunit inactivated influenza vaccine. V lost 0 bases, J lost 9 bases, and 14 bases stayed unmatched. The germline gives CDR1 DFQATT, CDR2 SNEGSKA (reference sequence). This CDR3 is 16 amino acids long. TCRdb reprocessed the RT-PCR reads via MiXCR and lists one record per CDR3 protein. The table includes approximately 500,000 distinct CDR3 sequences, approximately 22% detected once. The data were also submitted as part of a second study, on T cells expressing NK-cell markers. That source notes: Generation of TCR beta cDNA was performed by 5'RACE template switching incorporating UMIs. Sorted CD3+CD56-NKG2C+, CD3+CD56+NKG2C- and CD3+CD56+NKG2C+ T cells were the source of the TCR beta repertoires.

This rearrangement joins TRBV20-1 to TRBJ2-3; TRBD2 agrees at 8 bases. The starting material was CD4+ T cells sorted from PBMCs, obtained 11 to 12 days after vaccination. The origin of this receptor is a man in his forties or fifties who received an inactivated influenza vaccine. This CDR3 reads CSARDRERELGKTQYF. The CDR3 nucleotides are TGCAGTGCTAGAGATAGGGAGCGGGAGCTGGGGAAGACGCAGTATTTT.